The next 28 T cell receptor beta chains were all read from a single sample in a study of T cells in Graves' hyperthyroidism and ophthalmopathy. Authors of the study amplified TCR beta CDR3 regions from RNA transcripts. TCR CDR3 underwent first-round RT-PCR with the HTBI primer set. TCRdb independently ran MiXCR on the multiplex PCR reads; one entry per CDR3 protein. The sample carries 300,000 to 450,000 distinct CDR3 sequences, 15% to 18% recorded once. The sequenced sample consisted of blood. Receptors were obtained from a woman aged 18-29 years with Graves' hyperthyroidism that later progressed to Graves' ophthalmopathy.

This clonotype was recorded many times. The rearrangement links TRBV7-8 to TRBJ2-3; 8 bases align to TRBD2. V was clipped by 3 bases and J by 0 bases; unmatched bases: 2. The CDR3 spans 15 residues. Germline V gene data show CDR1 as SGHVS and CDR2 as FQNEAQ. The CDR3 region is CASSLTSVSTDTQYF. In nucleotides, the CDR3 is TGTGCCAGCAGCTTGACTAGCGTAAGCACAGATACGCAGTATTTT.

Only a few counts were recorded for this clonotype. The rearrangement joins TRBV18 to TRBJ1-1; D may be TRBD1 (5 bases). V was pared by 1 base and J by 1 base, with 13 bases between. CDR3 size: 16 residues. Germline V CDR1 and CDR2: KGHSH, LQKENI. In DNA form, the CDR3 reads TGTGCCAGCTCACCACGTACAAGGGGCCCGAACACTGAAGCTTTCTTT. Protein sequence: CASSPRTRGPNTEAFF.

In its sample, this clonotype was seen many times. The rearrangement links TRBV7-9 to TRBJ2-1; 8 bases agree with TRBD2. The CDR3 has 15 residues. After removal of 7 bases from V and 4 bases from J, the junction contained 9 bases not matched to a gene. Germline V gene sequence: CDR1 SEHNR, CDR2 FQNEAQ (reference sequence). For the CDR3, the DNA is TGTGCCAGCACCTCCCTTAGCGGGGAGTACAATGAGCAGTTCTTC. Translation: CASTSLSGEYNEQFF. Full variable domain (outside the CDR3, taken from reference TRBV7-9 and TRBJ2-1): DTGVSQNPRHKITKRGQNVTFRCDPISEHNRLYWYRQTLGQGPEFLTYFQNEAQLEKSRLLSDRFSAERPKGSFSTLEIQRTEQGDSAMYLCASTSLSGEYNEQFFGPGTRLTVL.

This clonotype was observed many times. V usage is TRBV5-1 and J usage is TRBJ2-7; possible D gene TRBD2, 6 bases. CDR3 length: 14 amino acids. V gave up 0 bases and J gave up 3 bases, with 10 bases separating them. Germline values: CDR1 SGHRS, CDR2 YFSETQ. The CDR3 spells CASSLGTTNYEQYF. The DNA for the CDR3 is TGCGCCAGCAGCTTGGGGACTACTAACTACGAGCAGTACTTC.

This clonotype has a handful of counts. The chain uses TRBV6-1 and TRBJ1-2; perhaps TRBD1 as D (5 bases). The germline V and J ends were trimmed by 5 bases and 1 base, with 11 bases remaining between them. Germline V gene data show CDR1 as MNHNS and CDR2 as SASEGT. CDR3 length equals 14 residues. As DNA, the CDR3 is TGTGCCAGCAGTCAGGGACCGAATAACTATGGCTACACCTTC. It encodes CASSQGPNNYGYTF.

In this sample, this clonotype turned up many times. The chain links TRBV6-6 to TRBJ1-3; D not resolved. The CDR3 totals 18 residues. The V end lost 0 bases, the J end lost 0 bases, and 15 bases lay between the germline ends. Looked up from germline, CDR1 is MNHNY and CDR2 is SVGAGI (reference sequence). CDR3 residues: CASSYSNPHGSSGNTIYF. DNA for the CDR3: TGTGCCAGCAGTTACTCGAACCCCCACGGAAGCTCTGGAAACACCATATATTTT.

The chain couples TRBV7-2 to TRBJ1-3, with D hard to call. V gave up 1 base and J gave up 8 bases, with 9 bases separating them. CDR1 is SGHTA, CDR2 FQGNSA, per germline. The CDR3 covers 13 residues. CDR3 nucleotides: TGTGCCAGCAGCTTAGAGGCCGGTTACACCATATATTTT. Translating gives CASSLEAGYTIYF.

This clonotype has a count of ten or more. This sequence joins TRBV6-1 and TRBJ2-5, with a tentative D call TRBD2 (6 bases). This CDR3 is 16 amino acids long. CDR1 MNHNS and CDR2 SASEGT come from the germline V gene. V shed 2 bases and J shed 5 bases, with 18 bases lying between them. The CDR3 here is CASSEYGLATWETQYF. Here the CDR3 DNA reads TGTGCCAGCAGTGAATATGGGCTAGCGACATGGGAGACCCAGTACTTC.

This clonotype was counted at least ten times. This chain uses TRBV6-2 or TRBV6-3 with TRBJ2-3; 9 bases match TRBD2. V lost 6 bases, J lost 1 base, and 20 bases stayed unmatched. The germline CDR1 and CDR2 sequences are MNHEY and SVGEGT. The CDR3 runs to 20 residues. CDR3 loop: CASRPRTSATLLPGTDTQYF. The CDR3 DNA sequence: TGTGCCAGCAGACCCAGGACTAGCGCCACGCTATTACCAGGCACAGATACGCAGTATTTT.

This clonotype appeared many times. The chain recombines TRBV28 with TRBJ1-1; D uncertain. The CDR3 is 14 residues long. Looked up from germline, CDR1 is MDHEN and CDR2 is SYDVKM. V was cut by 5 bases and J by 4 bases, with 14 bases left in between. CDR3 loop: CASSPAKRGTEAFF. The DNA of the CDR3 is TGTGCCAGCAGTCCCGCTAAACGGGGCACTGAAGCTTTCTTT.

The V gene is TRBV19, the J gene TRBJ2-5, with TRBD2 matching over 10 bases. Germline assignment: CDR1 LNHDA and CDR2 SQIVND (reference sequence). The V gene end was trimmed by 1 base and the J gene end by 6 bases; junction bases not matched to a gene: 11. The CDR3 has 17 residues. The CDR3 loop is CASSIGASGSAVKTQYF. The CDR3, as DNA: TGTGCCAGTAGTATAGGGGCTAGCGGGAGTGCGGTGAAGACCCAGTACTTC.

CDR3 bases: TGCAGCGTTCAACCCCGGGGAGGAGCCGGGGAGCTGTTTTTT. This encodes CSVQPRGGAGELFF. The chain links TRBV29-1 to TRBJ2-2; TRBD2 might be the D (6 bases). The CDR3 length is 14 residues. V was clipped by 5 bases and J by 6 bases, with 16 bases between them. The V gene's germline CDR1 is SQVTM and CDR2 ANQGSEA.

This clonotype was observed at least ten times. The chain has TRBV6-1 and TRBJ2-3; TRBD2 matches 9 bases. Unmatched junction bases numbered 4, after V lost 5 bases and J lost 1 base. CDR3 length equals 15 residues. Germline V lookup: CDR1 MNHNS, CDR2 SASEGT. DNA of the CDR3: TGTGCCAGCAGTCGGACTAGCGCAGGCACAGATACGCAGTATTTT. Protein sequence: CASSRTSAGTDTQYF.

This clonotype was seen at least ten times. The rearrangement joins TRBV18 to TRBJ1-1; a weak D match, TRBD1 (5 bases). Germline lookup yields CDR1 KGHSH and CDR2 LQKENI. V was pared by 2 bases and J by 4 bases, with 8 bases between. The CDR3 is 13 amino acids. The chain's CDR3 is CASSPEGLTEAFF. CDR3 bases: TGTGCCAGCTCACCAGAGGGGCTCACTGAAGCTTTCTTT.

This clonotype was picked up many times. The rearrangement uses TRBV28 and TRBJ2-2; no clear D gene. Trimming removed 3 bases at V and 2 bases at J, with 13 bases between. The CDR3 has 16 amino acids. From germline, CDR1 is MDHEN and CDR2 SYDVKM. The CDR3 reads CASSFLLVGNTGELFF. The CDR3, as DNA: TGTGCCAGCAGTTTTCTCTTGGTGGGAAACACCGGGGAGCTGTTTTTT.

The chain has TRBV7-2 and TRBJ2-1; D tentatively fits TRBD1 or TRBD2 (6 bases each). The CDR3 totals 14 residues. V was trimmed by 4 bases and J by 10 bases, leaving 17 bases between them. Germline values: CDR1 SGHTA, CDR2 FQGNSA. CDR3 DNA: TGTGCCAGCAGCTGGGGGCCCGGACGGGGGGAGCAGTTCTTC. Protein product: CASSWGPGRGEQFF. Looking up the rest from reference TRBV7-2 and TRBJ2-1 gives the full variable domain: GAGVSQSPSNKVTEKGKDVELRCDPISGHTALYWYRQSLGQGLEFLIYFQGNSAPDKSGLPSDRFSAERTGGSVSTLTIQRTQQEDSAVYLCASSWGPGRGEQFFGPGTRLTVL.

This clonotype has at least ten counts. The V call is TRBV28, the J call TRBJ2-1, with D perhaps matching TRBD1 (5 bases). Germline CDR1 reads MDHEN; CDR2 reads SYDVKM. This CDR3 is 16 amino acids long. V lost 3 bases and J 3 bases, leaving 15 bases between the germline ends. In nucleotides, the CDR3 is TGTGCCAGCAGTTTTCCCCGACAGAGCCGCTACAATGAGCAGTTCTTC. Amino acid sequence: CASSFPRQSRYNEQFF.

This clonotype was detected a few times. The chain recombines TRBV24-1 with TRBJ2-3; 10 positions agree with TRBD2. Germline trimming cut 2 bases from V and 1 base from J; bases unmatched to any gene: 2. The CDR3 consists of 16 residues. Germline V gene data show CDR1 as KGHDR and CDR2 as SFDVKD. The CDR3, as DNA: TGTGCCACCAGTGATTATACTAGCGGGGGCACAGATACGCAGTATTTT. It encodes CATSDYTSGGTDTQYF.

The genes are TRBV9 and TRBJ2-7; D is undetermined. Germline V CDR1 and CDR2: SGDLS, YYNGEE. Trimming left V 0 bases short and J 3 bases short, with 13 bases between. The CDR3 has 15 residues. The CDR3 protein is CASSVVPSSVYEQYF. DNA of the CDR3: TGTGCCAGCAGCGTAGTTCCTAGTTCTGTCTACGAGCAGTACTTC.

This sequence joins TRBV4-3 and TRBJ2-1; 13 bases match TRBD2. Germline CDR1 LGHNA, CDR2 YSLEER. This CDR3 region has 18 residues. V was clipped by 1 base and J by 2 bases; unmatched bases: 5. In nucleotides, the CDR3 is TGCGCCAGCAGCCAAGCCGGGACTAGCGGGAACGCCTACAATGAGCAGTTCTTC. Its protein is CASSQAGTSGNAYNEQFF.

This clonotype came up many times. This chain links TRBV2 with TRBJ2-2; D not resolved. Germline V gives CDR1 SNHLY, CDR2 FYNNEI. This CDR3 is 15 amino acids long. V dropped 7 bases and J dropped 1 base, with 13 bases sitting between them. The CDR3 DNA follows: TGTGCCAGCACCGAGCTGGTGGGGAACACCGGGGAGCTGTTTTTT. This sequence encodes CASTELVGNTGELFF.

Note on this clonotype: Because it lacks the conserved phenylalanine or tryptophan at the end, this CDR3 is likely a read error. The chain recombines TRBV5-1 with TRBJ2-2; D may be TRBD1 (6 bases). Trimming cost V 4 bases and J 5 bases, with 15 bases left between them. The length of the CDR3 is 15 residues. Germline CDR1 and CDR2: SGHRS and YFSETQ. CDR3 nucleotide sequence: TGCGCCAGCAGCGCAACAGGGCTAGGAACCGGGGAGCTGTTTTCT. This encodes CASSATGLGTGELFS.

This clonotype was recorded many times. This chain links TRBV24-1 with TRBJ1-1; 7 bases are shared with TRBD1. Per germline, CDR1 KGHDR and CDR2 SFDVKD. The CDR3 has 15 amino acids. V lost 5 bases and J lost 1; bases outside the gene matches: 6. The DNA for the CDR3 is TGTGCCACCAGTGGATCGACAGGGCCGAACACTGAAGCTTTCTTT. This encodes CATSGSTGPNTEAFF.

This clonotype occurred a few times. The V gene is TRBV28, the J gene TRBJ2-5; a possible D gene is TRBD2 (6 bases). Trimming cost V 10 bases and J 5 bases, with 11 bases left between them. Germline V gives CDR1 MDHEN, CDR2 SYDVKM. The CDR3 is 11 residues long. CDR3 residues: CAIAGQETQYF. CDR3 DNA: TGTGCCATCGCGGGGCAGGAGACCCAGTACTTC. Combining the CDR3 with reference TRBV28 and TRBJ2-5 gives the whole variable domain DVKVTQSSRYLVKRTGEKVFLECVQDMDHENMFWYRQDPGLGLRLIYFSYDVKMKEKGDIPEGYSVSREKKERFSLILESASTNQTSMYLCAIAGQETQYFGPGTRLLVL.

The V call is TRBV9, the J call TRBJ1-2, with D tentatively TRBD1 (6 bases). V lost 4 bases, J lost 6 bases, and 22 bases lay in between. Germline CDR1 and CDR2: SGDLS and YYNGEE. The CDR3 is made up of 16 amino acids. The CDR3 bases are TGTGCCAGCAGCCCGACAACGAAACAGGGCCGGGATGGCTACACCTTC. Its protein product is CASSPTTKQGRDGYTF.

Ten or more counts support this clonotype. The chain is built from TRBV10-3 and TRBJ2-7; 9 bases match TRBD2. This CDR3 is built from 14 residues. V was pared by 6 bases and J by 3 bases, with 6 bases of the junction left unmatched. CDR1 and CDR2 (germline): ENHRY, SYGVKD. In nucleotides, the CDR3 is TGTGCCATCAGGGCGGGAGGGCTGAACTACGAGCAGTACTTC. Translated: CAIRAGGLNYEQYF.

This clonotype was recorded many times. The chain combines TRBV6-4 with TRBJ2-3; D perhaps matches TRBD2 (6 bases). V lost 5 bases, J lost 3 bases, and 12 bases lay in between. Germline-derived CDR1 and CDR2 are MRHNA and SNTAGT. The CDR3 contains 14 residues. DNA for the CDR3: TGTGCCAGCAGTCCGGGAGAAGGGACAGATACGCAGTATTTT. It specifies CASSPGEGTDTQYF.

CDR3 amino acids: CASSVSSGRLGGELFF. The CDR3 DNA is TGTGCCAGCAGTGTCTCTAGCGGGCGGCTAGGCGGGGAGCTGTTTTTT. The chain links TRBV2 to TRBJ2-2; 8 bases are shared with TRBD2. J was trimmed by 7 bases and V by 4 bases; bases with no gene match: 11. Germline loops: CDR1 SNHLY, CDR2 FYNNEI. The CDR3 contains 16 residues.